The source of this T cell receptor (beta chain) is a study of beta chain features in type 1 diabetes. Study context: Healthy donors and patients showed comparable age, gender and cell yields. The study, taken as a whole, reports: All four CD4+ subsets from Type 1 diabetes patients carried moderately but significantly shorter TCRB CDR3s. Sampled from patients, naive, central memory and Treg TCRB repertoires appeared more similar than those sampled from healthy donors. Individuals with type 1 diabetes displayed fewer insertions and more deletions at VDJ junctions.

With 4 bases removed from V and 1 base from J, the gap between germline ends came to 11 bases. From germline, CDR1 is SGHDT and CDR2 YYEEEE. The CDR3 extends over 14 amino acids. Details on this clone: Its target is unknown.

Based on CD45RO/CCR7/CD25/CD127/CD95/CD27, CD4+ regulatory, stem cell-like memory, naive and central memory cells were sorted. Every isolated RNA sample was fully reverse transcribed, so sequencing captured expressed TCRB transcripts. The table came from immunoSEQ multiplex PCR; TCRdb's copy has only in-frame clones and leaves some out. This table holds around 310,000 clones, less than 15% found once. Sequenced: naive CD4+ T cells from blood. The source of this sequence is a woman younger than 30 with type 1 diabetes. The rearrangement links TRBV5-6 to TRBJ1-1; D is ambiguous. CDR3 bases: TGTGCCAGCAGCACGGTGCGAGCGAACACTGAAGCTTTCTTT. This translates into CASSTVRANTEAFF.